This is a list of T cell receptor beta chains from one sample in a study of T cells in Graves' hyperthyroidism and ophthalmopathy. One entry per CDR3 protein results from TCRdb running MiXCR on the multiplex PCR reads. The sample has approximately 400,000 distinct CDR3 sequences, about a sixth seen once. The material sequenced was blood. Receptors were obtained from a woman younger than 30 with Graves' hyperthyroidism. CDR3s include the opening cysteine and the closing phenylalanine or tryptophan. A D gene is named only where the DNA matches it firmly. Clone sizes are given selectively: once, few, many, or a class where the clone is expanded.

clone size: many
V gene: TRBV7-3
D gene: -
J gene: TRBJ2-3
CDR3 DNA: TGTGCCAGCAGCTTAACGGCGGGGAACACAGATACGCAGTATTTT
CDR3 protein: CASSLTAGNTDTQYF

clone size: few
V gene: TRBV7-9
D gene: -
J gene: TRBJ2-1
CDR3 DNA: TGTGCCAGCAGCTTTAACAGGGCCTACGAGCAGTTCTTC
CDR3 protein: CASSFNRAYEQFF

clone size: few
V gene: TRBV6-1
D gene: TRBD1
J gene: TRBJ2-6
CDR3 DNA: TGTGCCAGCACCCGGGACAGGGGTCGTGGGGCCAACGTCCTGACTTTC
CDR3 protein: CASTRDRGRGANVLTF

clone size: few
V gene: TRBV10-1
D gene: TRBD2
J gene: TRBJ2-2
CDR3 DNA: TGCGCCAGCAGTGACCCGGGACTAGCCGCCGGGGAGCTGTTTTTT
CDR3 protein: CASSDPGLAAGELFF

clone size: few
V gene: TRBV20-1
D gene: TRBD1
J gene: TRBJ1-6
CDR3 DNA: TGCAGTGCCGCCACGGGGGGACAGGGACGATCACCCCTCCACTTT
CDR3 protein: CSAATGGQGRSPLHF

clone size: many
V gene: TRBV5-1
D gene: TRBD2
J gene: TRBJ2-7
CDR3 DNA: TGCGCCAGCAGCTTGGCAAGGGGACTAGCGGGACCCGCCTACGAGCAGTACTTC
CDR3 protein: CASSLARGLAGPAYEQYF

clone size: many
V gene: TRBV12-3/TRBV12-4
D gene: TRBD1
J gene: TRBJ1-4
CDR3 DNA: TGTGCCAGCACTGTTGCGGGACAGGGTTGGGAAAAACTGTTTTTT
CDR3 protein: CASTVAGQGWEKLFF

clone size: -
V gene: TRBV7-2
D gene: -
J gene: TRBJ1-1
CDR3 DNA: TGTGCCAGCAGCTCAACGACAGGAGAGAACACTGAAGCTTTCTTT
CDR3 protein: CASSSTTGENTEAFF

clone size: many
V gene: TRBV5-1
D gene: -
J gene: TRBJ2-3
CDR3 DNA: TGCGCCAGCAGCTCCGGAGGGGGGGGCACAGATACGCAGTATTTT
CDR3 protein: CASSSGGGGTDTQYF

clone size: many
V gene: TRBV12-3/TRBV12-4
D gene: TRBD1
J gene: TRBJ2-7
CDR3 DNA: TGTGCCAGCAGTGCACCGGGACAGGGGGTCTACGAGCAGTACTTC
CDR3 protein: CASSAPGQGVYEQYF

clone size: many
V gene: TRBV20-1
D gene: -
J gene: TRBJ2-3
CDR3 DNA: TGCAGTGCGAAACGGGGTTCCGAAAGTCCAGATACGCAGTATTTT
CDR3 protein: CSAKRGSESPDTQYF

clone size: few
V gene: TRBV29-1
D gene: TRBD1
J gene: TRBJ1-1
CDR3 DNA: TGCAGCGTTGAGCCGGGACAGAAGAACACTGAAGCTTTCTTT
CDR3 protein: CSVEPGQKNTEAFF

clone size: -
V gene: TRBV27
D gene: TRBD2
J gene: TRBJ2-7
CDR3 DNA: TGTGCCAGCAGTTTGATGGGACTAGCGGATACCTACGAGCAGTACTTC
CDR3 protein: CASSLMGLADTYEQYF

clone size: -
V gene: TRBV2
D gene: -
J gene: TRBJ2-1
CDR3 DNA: TGTGCCAGCAGGGGCGGGACAGCTTACAATGAGCAGTTCTTC
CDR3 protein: CASRGGTAYNEQFF

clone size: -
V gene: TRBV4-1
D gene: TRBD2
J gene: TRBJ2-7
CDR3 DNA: TGCGCCAGCAGCCGGAACCCTAGCGGAAACTCCTACGAGCAGTACTTC
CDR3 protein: CASSRNPSGNSYEQYF

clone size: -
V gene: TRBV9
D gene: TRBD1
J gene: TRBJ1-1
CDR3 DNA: TGTGCCAGCAGCGTAGGCCCGGGCGGGACAGGGGGCCTGAACACTGAAGCTTTCTTT
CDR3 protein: CASSVGPGGTGGLNTEAFF

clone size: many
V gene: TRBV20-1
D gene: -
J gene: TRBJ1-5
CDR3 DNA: TGCAGCGGGCAGGGCAGCAATCAGCCCCAGCATTTT
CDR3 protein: CSGQGSNQPQHF

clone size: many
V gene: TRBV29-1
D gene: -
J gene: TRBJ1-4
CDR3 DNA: TGCAGCGTTGCGGAGGGAGGAAACGAAAAACTGTTTTTT
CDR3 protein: CSVAEGGNEKLFF

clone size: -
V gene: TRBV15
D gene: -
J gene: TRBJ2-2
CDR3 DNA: TGTGCCACCAGCCCCATACGCGGCACCACCGGGGAGCTGTTTTTT
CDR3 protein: CATSPIRGTTGELFF

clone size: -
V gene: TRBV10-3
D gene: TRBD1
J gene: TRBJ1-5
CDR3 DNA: TGTGCCACCGCAGGGGGAGACAATCAGCCCCAGCATTTT
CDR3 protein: CATAGGDNQPQHF

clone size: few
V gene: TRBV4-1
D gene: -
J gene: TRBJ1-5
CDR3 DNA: TGCGCCAGCAGCCTAGAACAGGGAACTCAGCCCCAGCATTTT
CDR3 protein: CASSLEQGTQPQHF

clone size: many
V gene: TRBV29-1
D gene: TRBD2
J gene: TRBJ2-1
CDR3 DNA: TGCAGCGTTTCCCCCCTAGCGGGGTACGACAATGAGCAGTTCTTC
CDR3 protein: CSVSPLAGYDNEQFF

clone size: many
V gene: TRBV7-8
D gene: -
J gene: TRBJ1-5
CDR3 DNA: TGTGCCAGCACCAGGGACACAACGCCTCAGCCCCAGCATTTT
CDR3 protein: CASTRDTTPQPQHF